One and the same sample provided the 25 T cell receptor beta chains below, sequenced in a study of beta chain features in type 1 diabetes. General study points: People with Type 1 diabetes carried modestly yet significantly shorter TCRB CDR3s in all four CD4+ subsets.

Sequencing targeted expressed TCRB transcripts, as all isolated RNA had been reverse transcribed. This table comes from immunoSEQ multiplex PCR, and its TCRdb copy is limited to in-frame clones, with some not included. The data show about 170,000 clones, 7% to 9% seen once. Their specific antigens are unknown. The specimen was central memory CD4+ T cells from blood. All receptors come from a man younger than 35 with type 1 diabetes.

The J gene is TRBJ2-7, the V gene TRBV18; TRBD1 matches 7 bases. This CDR3 is built from 14 residues. Unmatched junction bases numbered 10, after V lost 6 bases and J lost 5 bases. Per germline, CDR1 KGHSH and CDR2 LQKENI. The CDR3 DNA sequence: TGTGCCAGCTCCCGAGGACAGGCCACCCACGAGCAGTACTTC. Protein product: CASSRGQATHEQYF.

There are a few counts of this clone. The V gene is TRBV6-5, the J gene TRBJ1-2; a weak D match, TRBD1 (5 bases). The CDR3 runs 14 residues. CDR1 MNHEY and CDR2 SVGAGI come from the germline V gene. Trimming took 7 bases from V and 4 from J, leaving 16 bases between them. CDR3 in amino acids: CASTEGGDLYGYTF. For the CDR3, the DNA is TGTGCCAGCACAGAAGGAGGGGACCTCTATGGCTACACCTTC.

J is TRBJ2-3 and V is TRBV11-2; the D is unclear. CDR3 length equals 14 residues. Trimming removed 5 bases at V and 0 bases at J, with 9 bases between. Germline loops: CDR1 SGHAT, CDR2 FQNNGV. CDR3 sequence (DNA): TGTGCCAGCAGCCCACAGTTTAGCACAGATACGCAGTATTTT. The encoded protein is CASSPQFSTDTQYF.

CDR3 sequence: CATSRLQGTYEQYF. The DNA for the CDR3 is TGTGCCACCAGCAGATTACAGGGCACCTACGAGCAGTACTTC. The V call is TRBV15, the J call TRBJ2-7, with a weak D call TRBD1 (6 bases). The CDR3 length is 14 residues. Germline V gene lookup returns CDR1 LNHNV and CDR2 YYDKDF (reference sequence). V gave up 2 bases and J gave up 2 bases, with 10 bases separating them.

Here the CDR3 reads CASRQGARGYTF. CDR3 nucleotide sequence: TGTGCCAGCAGACAGGGGGCGCGGGGCTACACCTTC. The chain combines TRBV7-9 with TRBJ1-2; 9 bases are a match to TRBD1. Germline V lookup: CDR1 SEHNR, CDR2 FQNEAQ (reference sequence). The CDR3 extends over 12 amino acids. Losses at the gene ends were 6 bases for V and 8 bases for J; bases not matched to a gene: 4.

This sequence joins TRBV5-4 and TRBJ1-2; tentatively, D is TRBD1 (5 bases). V was cut by 4 bases and J by 4 bases, with 20 bases left in between. There are 16 residues in the CDR3. CDR1 is SGHNT, CDR2 YYREEE, per germline (reference sequence). CDR3 DNA sequence: TGTGCCAGCAGCCCGGGCAAGACCAGGGCTCCCTATGGCTACACCTTC. This translates into CASSPGKTRAPYGYTF.

This clone was counted between two and nine times. V usage is TRBV13 and J usage is TRBJ2-2, with TRBD2 matching over 10 bases. This CDR3 contains 15 residues. The germline V gene has CDR1 PRHDT and CDR2 FYEKMQ (reference sequence). V gave up 5 bases and J gave up 6 bases; unmatched junction bases: 6. CDR3 nucleotide sequence: TGTGCCAGCAGCCCGCTAGCGGGAGCGGCCGGGGAGCTGTTTTTT. This codes for CASSPLAGAAGELFF.

The CDR3 sequence: CASSGSGGLLLTDTQYF. For the CDR3, the DNA is TGTGCCAGCAGTGGTAGCGGGGGGCTTCTCCTCACAGATACGCAGTATTTT. This chain links TRBV2 with TRBJ2-3, with TRBD2 matching 10 bases. Trimming took 4 bases from V and 2 from J; bases not matched to a gene: 9. Germline CDR1 reads SNHLY; CDR2 reads FYNNEI. The CDR3 length is 17 residues.

This clone turned up a few times. This sequence joins TRBV20-1 and TRBJ2-7, with 7 nucleotides matching TRBD1. V lost 7 bases and J lost 1; bases outside the gene matches: 1. Germline lookup yields CDR1 DFQATT and CDR2 SNEGSKA (reference sequence). The CDR3 contains 11 residues. CDR3 DNA: TGCAGTGTCAGGGGGTCCTACGAGCAGTACTTC. Amino acids: CSVRGSYEQYF.

The V and J genes are TRBV5-1 and TRBJ2-7; 8 nucleotides agree with TRBD1. Germline V gives CDR1 SGHRS, CDR2 YFSETQ. This CDR3 comprises 14 residues. Unmatched junction bases numbered 7, after V lost 4 bases and J lost 4 bases. CDR3 amino acids: CASSEQGVMYEQYF. CDR3 bases: TGCGCCAGCAGCGAACAGGGGGTAATGTACGAGCAGTACTTC.

This chain's CDR3 is CASSLRLAGFQETQYF. As DNA, the CDR3 is TGTGCCAGCAGCCTGCGACTAGCGGGGTTCCAAGAGACCCAGTACTTC. The chain joins TRBV5-4 to TRBJ2-5; 11 bases map to TRBD2. The germline V gene encodes CDR1 SGHNT and CDR2 YYREEE (reference sequence). Trimming removed 4 bases from V and 1 base from J; junction bases left unmatched: 6. This CDR3 has 16 residues.

This clone was observed at least ten times. The genes are TRBV7-9 and TRBJ1-2, with unresolved D. The V end was cut by 5 bases, the J end by 4 bases, with 8 bases between. The CDR3 sequence is 12 residues long. CDR1 is SEHNR, CDR2 FQNEAQ, per germline (reference sequence). For the CDR3, the DNA is TGTGCCAGCAGCGGGAGCGGCTATGGCTACACCTTC. Its translation: CASSGSGYGYTF.

This clone has a count of ten or more. The chain links TRBV2 to TRBJ2-5; possible D gene TRBD1, 5 bases. The CDR3 spans 12 residues. The V gene lost 3 bases and the J gene lost 3 bases, with 5 bases spanning the gap. The germline CDR1 and CDR2 sequences are SNHLY and FYNNEI. The CDR3 sequence: CASSDREETQYF. In DNA, the CDR3 is TGTGCCAGCAGTGACAGGGAAGAGACCCAGTACTTC.

This clone was seen a handful of times. This chain links TRBV6-1 with TRBJ2-7; TRBD2 matches at 7 bases. The CDR3 totals 13 residues. The ends lost 5 bases at V and 2 bases at J; junction bases unmatched: 3. Per germline, CDR1 MNHNS and CDR2 SASEGT. The CDR3 bases are TGTGCCAGCAGTCCTAGCGGACCCTACGAGCAGTACTTC. Protein sequence: CASSPSGPYEQYF.

J is TRBJ2-3 and V is TRBV9; TRBD2 is a possible D gene (6 bases). Germline CDR1 and CDR2: SGDLS and YYNGEE. V was pared by 3 bases and J by 0 bases, with 11 bases between. This CDR3 contains 15 residues. The CDR3: CASSAGASSTDTQYF. DNA for the CDR3: TGTGCCAGCAGCGCGGGAGCTTCTAGCACAGATACGCAGTATTTT. The full variable domain, rest sourced from reference TRBV9 and TRBJ2-3, is DSGVTQTPKHLITATGQRVTLRCSPRSGDLSVYWYQQSLDQGLQFLIQYYNGEERAKGNILERFSAQQFPDLHSELNLSSLELGDSALYFCASSAGASSTDTQYFGPGTRLTVL.

The V gene is TRBV9, the J gene TRBJ2-3; TRBD2 aligns across 14 bases. The CDR3 extends over 17 amino acids. With 3 bases clipped from V and 3 bases from J, the junction kept 6 bases outside the gene matches. The germline V gene has CDR1 SGDLS and CDR2 YYNGEE. The CDR3 nucleotides read TGTGCCAGCAGCGGAGGGACTAGCGGGGGATGGACAGATACGCAGTATTTT. Translation: CASSGGTSGGWTDTQYF.

This clone was counted ten times or more. The chain is built from TRBV10-3 and TRBJ2-1, with 14 bases fitting TRBD2. Germline CDR1 is ENHRY and CDR2 is SYGVKD. The length of the CDR3 is 15 residues. V lost 6 bases, J lost 2 bases, and 0 bases stayed unmatched. The CDR3, as DNA: TGTGCCATCAGGGGACTAGCGGGAGCCTACAATGAGCAGTTCTTC. Translating gives CAIRGLAGAYNEQFF.

This chain uses TRBV7-8 with TRBJ2-3; no clear D. Per germline, CDR1 SGHVS and CDR2 FQNEAQ. The length of the CDR3 is 13 residues. Trimming removed 1 base from V and 5 bases from J, with 7 bases in between. The CDR3, as DNA: TGTGCCAGCAGCTTAGAGCGTCGAGATACGCAGTATTTT. It encodes CASSLERRDTQYF. The whole variable domain, filled in from reference TRBV7-8 and TRBJ2-3, reads GAGVSQSPRYKVAKRGQDVALRCDPISGHVSLFWYQQALGQGPEFLTYFQNEAQLDKSGLPSDRFFAERPEGSVSTLKIQRTQQEDSAVYLCASSLERRDTQYFGPGTRLTVL.

This clone was detected a few times. This sequence joins TRBV9 and TRBJ2-3; the match to TRBD1 covers 12 bases. The CDR3 is 18 residues long. Unmatched junction bases numbered 12, after V lost 4 bases and J lost 3 bases. From germline, CDR1 is SGDLS and CDR2 YYNGEE. The CDR3 DNA reads as TGTGCCAGCAGCCAGGAGGGGGGACAGGGGGCTGTGACAGATACGCAGTATTTT. This encodes CASSQEGGQGAVTDTQYF.

This clone was observed a few times. The gene calls are TRBV27 and TRBJ2-2, with 14 bases fitting TRBD2. V lost 5 bases, J lost 0 bases, and 5 bases stayed unmatched. CDR3 length: 18 amino acids. The germline CDR1 and CDR2 sequences are MNHEY and SMNVEV (reference sequence). CDR3 sequence reads: CASSPGTSGRSNTGELFF. DNA for the CDR3: TGTGCCAGCAGTCCCGGGACTAGCGGGAGATCGAACACCGGGGAGCTGTTTTTT.

This clone was recorded a few times. V and J are TRBV29-1 and TRBJ2-7, with TRBD1 matching 7 bases. This CDR3 has 13 residues. V gave up 4 bases and J gave up 0 bases; unmatched junction bases: 3. Germline CDR1 is SQVTM and CDR2 is ANQGSEA. The CDR3 region has the DNA TGCAGCGTTGCTACAGGGGTCTCCTACGAGCAGTACTTC. It is translated as CSVATGVSYEQYF.

The chain recombines TRBV11-2 with TRBJ2-4; 12 positions match TRBD2. Trimming removed 3 bases from V and 1 base from J; junction bases left unmatched: 10. Germline lookup yields CDR1 SGHAT and CDR2 FQNNGV. The CDR3 has 19 residues. The DNA of the CDR3 is TGTGCCAGCAGCTTTAATCCGGGACTAGCGGGTGGGGCCAAAAACATTCAGTACTTC. This encodes CASSFNPGLAGGAKNIQYF.

This clone came up a few times. This rearrangement joins TRBV7-2 to TRBJ2-1; D not certain. V lost 1 base and J lost 7, with 8 bases in between. The CDR3 has 13 residues. Germline lookup yields CDR1 SGHTA and CDR2 FQGNSA. Here the CDR3 DNA reads TGTGCCAGCAGCTTAGATCGGTGGAATGAGCAGTTCTTC. Translating gives CASSLDRWNEQFF. The full variable domain, in which reference TRBV7-2 and TRBJ2-1 provide the parts outside the CDR3, is GAGVSQSPSNKVTEKGKDVELRCDPISGHTALYWYRQSLGQGLEFLIYFQGNSAPDKSGLPSDRFSAERTGGSVSTLTIQRTQQEDSAVYLCASSLDRWNEQFFGPGTRLTVL.

This clone was observed many times. The rearrangement uses TRBV27 and TRBJ1-4, with 8 bases lining up with TRBD1. Trimming at V came to 3 bases and at J to 7 bases, leaving 7 bases not matched to a gene. The CDR3 has 15 amino acids. Germline lookup yields CDR1 MNHEY and CDR2 SMNVEV (reference sequence). In DNA form, the CDR3 reads TGTGCCAGCAGTTTTTCCAGGGGGCAGAGTGAAAAACTGTTTTTT. This translates into CASSFSRGQSEKLFF.

This clone was observed a handful of times. The chain recombines TRBV19 with TRBJ1-2; weak D call: TRBD1 (6 bases). The V gene's germline CDR1 is LNHDA and CDR2 SQIVND (reference sequence). This CDR3 has 13 amino acids. V lost 7 bases, J lost 2 bases, and 11 bases lay in between. The DNA for the CDR3 is TGTGCCAGTACTACGACAGGAAACTATGGCTACACCTTC. It codes for CASTTTGNYGYTF.